These 3 T cell receptor beta chains were sequenced from one sample in a study of cytomegalovirus exposure and HLA in healthy donors. The PCR made use of 60 Vbeta and 13 Jbeta primers. Assay: immunoSEQ multiplex PCR; the TCRdb copy retains only in-frame clones and omits some. The table has about 15,000 clones, roughly 63% seen once; the top ten hold approximately 15%. Sequencing used PBMCs. Receptors originate from a woman in her 50s in good health and CMV-seropositive.

The sample holds one count of this clone. The chain has TRBV9 and TRBJ1-4; D not certain. V lost 4 bases and J 7 bases, leaving 11 bases between the germline ends. Per germline, CDR1 SGDLS and CDR2 YYNGEE. This CDR3 comprises 13 residues. CDR3 residues: CASSPSSREKLFF. CDR3 DNA sequence: TGTGCCAGCAGCCCCTCCTCGCGTGAAAAACTGTTTTTT.

A single count supports this clone. This sequence joins TRBV29-1 and TRBJ1-1; D is perhaps TRBD1 (5 bases). CDR1 and CDR2 from the germline V gene are SQVTM and ANQGSEA. CDR3 size: 13 residues. V dropped 0 bases and J dropped 6 bases, with 11 bases sitting between them. CDR3 in DNA: TGCAGCGTTGAAGAAATAACAGGTTCTGAAGCTTTCTTT. Residues: CSVEEITGSEAFF.

This chain uses TRBV29-1 with TRBJ2-7; possibly TRBD2 for D (5 bases). V was shortened by 7 bases and J by 2 bases, with 9 bases between the two germline ends. From germline, CDR1 is SQVTM and CDR2 ANQGSEA. The CDR3 loop spans 11 amino acids. The CDR3, as DNA: TGCAGCGCGGAGACTACCTACGAGCAGTACTTC. This gives the protein CSAETTYEQYF.